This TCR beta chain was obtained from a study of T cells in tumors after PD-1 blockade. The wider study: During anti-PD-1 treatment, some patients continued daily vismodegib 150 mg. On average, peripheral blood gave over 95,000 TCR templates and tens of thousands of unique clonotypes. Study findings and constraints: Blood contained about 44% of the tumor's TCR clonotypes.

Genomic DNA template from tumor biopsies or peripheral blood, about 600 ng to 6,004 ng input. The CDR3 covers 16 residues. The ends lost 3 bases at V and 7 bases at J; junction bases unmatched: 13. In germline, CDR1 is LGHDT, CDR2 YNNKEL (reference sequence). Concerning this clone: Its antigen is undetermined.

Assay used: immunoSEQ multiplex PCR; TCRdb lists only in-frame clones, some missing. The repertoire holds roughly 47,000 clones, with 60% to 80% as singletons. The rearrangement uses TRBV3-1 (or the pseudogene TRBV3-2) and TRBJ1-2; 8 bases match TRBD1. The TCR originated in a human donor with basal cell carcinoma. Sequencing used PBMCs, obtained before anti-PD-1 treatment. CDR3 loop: CASSQESKQGVFGYTF. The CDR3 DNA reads TGTGCCAGCAGCCAGGAATCCAAACAGGGGGTGTTTGGCTACACCTTC.